The 18 T cell receptor beta chains listed next were all sequenced from one sample in a study of OX40 agonist ivuxolimab in advanced cancers. Libraries came from the immunoSEQ multiplex PCR assay. TCRdb took over this immuneACCESS table, retaining in-frame rearrangements with V and J assigned. Such tables are incomplete; in checked studies, under half of the missing clones stem from an unresolved V gene, and the remainder is unexplained. The sample contains more than 60,000 clones, 87% of them found a single time. In total, the top ten clones hold under 4.5% of the sample. Sequences were derived from CD4+ or CD8+ T cells sorted from blood, sampled in a trial of the OX40 agonist ivuxolimab. The receptors were gathered from an adult with an advanced solid tumor such as melanoma, head and neck, liver or kidney cancer.

The rearrangement links TRBV28 to TRBJ2-7; D gene ambiguous. Trimming shortened V by 6 bases and J by 4 bases, and 10 bases separated the two germline ends. Per the germline V gene, CDR1 is MDHEN and CDR2 is SYDVKM. This CDR3 region has 12 residues. The CDR3 nucleotides read TGTGCCAGCAGCCACCCCCCGTACGAGCAGTACTTC. It codes for CASSHPPYEQYF. Filled out from reference TRBV28 and TRBJ2-7, the complete variable domain reads DVKVTQSSRYLVKRTGEKVFLECVQDMDHENMFWYRQDPGLGLRLIYFSYDVKMKEKGDIPEGYSVSREKKERFSLILESASTNQTSMYLCASSHPPYEQYFGPGTRLTVT.

The genes are TRBV7-9 and TRBJ2-5; D unresolved. From germline, CDR1 is SEHNR and CDR2 FQNEAQ (reference sequence). The CDR3 extends over 14 amino acids. The V end was cut by 0 bases, the J end by 4 bases, with 9 bases between. The CDR3 DNA sequence: TGTGCCAGCAGCTTAGCGTTTGCTGGAGAGACCCAGTACTTC. Its translation: CASSLAFAGETQYF.

In this sample, this clone turned up once. V usage is TRBV25-1 and J usage is TRBJ2-7; 8 positions agree with TRBD1. The CDR3 length is 13 residues. Germline lookup yields CDR1 MGHDK and CDR2 SYGVNS. V shed 7 bases and J 6 bases; nucleotides not matched to a gene: 8. CDR3 coding DNA: TGTGCCAGCACCGGCACAGGGGGACGCGAGCAGTACTTC. This encodes CASTGTGGREQYF.

This chain links TRBV7-6 with TRBJ2-1; no reliable D call. This CDR3 comprises 15 residues. CDR1 and CDR2 from the germline V gene are SGHVS and FNYEAQ. Between the trimmed V and J ends, which lost 5 bases and 0 bases, there was a span of 11 bases. CDR3: CASSHTTSSYNEQFF. CDR3 DNA sequence: TGTGCCAGCAGCCACACAACGAGCTCCTACAATGAGCAGTTCTTC.

For this clone: Mismatch with germline at one junction end may stem from a read error. The chain uses TRBV30 and TRBJ2-6; D is unresolved. Germline V gene data show CDR1 as GTSNPN and CDR2 as SVGIG (reference sequence). The CDR3 is 14 residues long. The CDR3 region is CALGPGSVANVLTF. The CDR3 DNA is TGTGCCTTAGGACCTGGCTCTGTGGCCAACGTCCTGACTTTC.

The rearrangement joins TRBV12-1 to TRBJ2-7; the table's D call, TRBD1, was not checked against the DNA. TRBV12-1 is a known pseudogene. The CDR3 totals 15 residues. In DNA form, the CDR3 reads TGTGCCAGCAGCTCTCCTGGACAGGGGCGGGGAGAGCAGTACTTC. Its protein product is CASSSPGQGRGEQYF.

This clone was seen a single time. This chain uses TRBV28 with TRBJ2-7; D ambiguous. In germline, CDR1 is MDHEN, CDR2 SYDVKM. V was clipped by 5 bases and J by 4 bases, with 15 bases between them. This CDR3 is 14 amino acids long. CDR3 residues: CASSPAKGGYEQYF. The CDR3, as DNA: TGTGCCAGCAGTCCCGCGAAGGGTGGTTACGAGCAGTACTTC.

V and J are TRBV27 and TRBJ1-5, with TRBD1 matching over 7 bases. With 2 bases clipped from V and 10 bases from J, the junction kept 14 bases outside the gene matches. Germline CDR1 reads MNHEY; CDR2 reads SMNVEV (reference sequence). CDR3 length equals 16 residues. The CDR3: CASSLGAGGSMLPQHF. The CDR3 DNA sequence: TGTGCCAGCAGTTTAGGAGCAGGGGGGTCAATGCTTCCCCAGCATTTT.

The V and J genes are TRBV7-3 and TRBJ2-2; D unclear. This CDR3 comprises 12 residues. In germline, CDR1 is SGHTA, CDR2 FQGTGA. V was shortened by 2 bases and J by 7 bases, with 5 bases between the two germline ends. The CDR3 DNA follows: TGTGCCAGCAGCTTAGGGTTCGGGGAGCTGTTTTTT. Its translation: CASSLGFGELFF.

This sequence joins TRBV28 and TRBJ2-3; weak D call: TRBD2 (6 bases). The germline V gene encodes CDR1 MDHEN and CDR2 SYDVKM. CDR3 size: 13 residues. Trimming pared 5 bases from V and 3 bases from J, leaving 9 bases between. The CDR3, as DNA: TGTGCCAGCAGTGGGACTGTAACAGATACGCAGTATTTT. Translation: CASSGTVTDTQYF.

The V gene is TRBV29-1, the J gene TRBJ1-2, with D possibly being TRBD1 (6 bases). The germline V gene encodes CDR1 SQVTM and CDR2 ANQGSEA. V was cut by 6 bases and J by 1 base, with 9 bases left in between. The CDR3 spans 12 residues. CDR3 nucleotides: TGCAGCGTAACGGACAGTAACTATGGCTACACCTTC. It specifies CSVTDSNYGYTF. Complete variable domain (other parts from reference TRBV29-1 and TRBJ1-2): SAVISQKPSRDICQRGTSLTIQCQVDSQVTMMFWYRQQPGQSLTLIATANQGSEATYESGFVIDKFPISRPNLTFSTLTVSNMSPEDSSIYLCSVTDSNYGYTFGSGTRLTVV.

The chain carries TRBV6-5 and TRBJ2-7, with D unclear. V was shortened by 2 bases and J by 6 bases, with 11 bases between the two germline ends. Germline CDR1 MNHEY, CDR2 SVGAGI. This CDR3 contains 13 residues. Here the CDR3 reads CASSYDRVSEQYF. CDR3 nucleotides: TGTGCCAGCAGTTACGACCGGGTCTCCGAGCAGTACTTC.

The chain is built from TRBV18 and TRBJ2-1, with TRBD2 identical over 9 bases. Germline values: CDR1 KGHSH, CDR2 LQKENI. This CDR3 is built from 19 residues. V lost 3 bases, J lost 4 bases, and 16 bases stayed unmatched. The CDR3: CASSPRPGVAGDPYNEQFF. CDR3 sequence (DNA): TGTGCCAGCTCACCGAGGCCAGGGGTAGCGGGAGACCCTTACAATGAGCAGTTCTTC.

The CDR3 is CASSLYRDSHSNQPQHF. DNA of the CDR3: TGTGCCAGCTCACTTTACCGGGACAGTCATAGCAATCAGCCCCAGCATTTT. The chain links TRBV18 to TRBJ1-5, with 7 bases that match TRBD1. This CDR3 comprises 17 residues. V dropped 4 bases and J dropped 0; count of bases not matched to a gene: 9. Germline CDR1 and CDR2: KGHSH and LQKENI.

The gene calls are TRBV4-1 and TRBJ2-2, with TRBD1 as a possible D gene (6 bases). Trimming cost V 0 bases and J 7 bases, with 18 bases left between them. Germline V gene lookup returns CDR1 MGHRA and CDR2 YSYEKL. The CDR3 length is 17 residues. The CDR3 bases are TGCGCCAGCAGCCAAGATCCCCAGGGGAGCAGGGGCGGGGAGCTGTTTTTT. This codes for CASSQDPQGSRGGELFF.

V usage is TRBV20-1 and J usage is TRBJ1-2, with unresolved D. The germline gives CDR1 DFQATT, CDR2 SNEGSKA (reference sequence). The CDR3 is 9 residues long. The CDR3 is CTANYGYTF. CDR3 DNA: TGCACAGCCAACTATGGCTACACCTTC.

This clone was seen more than once but under ten times. The chain carries TRBV28 and TRBJ2-1, with TRBD2 as a possible D gene (5 bases). The CDR3 consists of 14 residues. Per germline, CDR1 MDHEN and CDR2 SYDVKM. Trimming pared 4 bases from V and 5 bases from J, leaving 12 bases between. CDR3 DNA: TGTGCCAGCAGTTCTCTCGGACTCAACAATGAGCAGTTCTTC. Its translation: CASSSLGLNNEQFF.

The chain uses TRBV6-5 and TRBJ1-1; the D is unclear. CDR3 length equals 13 residues. Deletions cut 5 bases from V and 1 base from J, with 8 bases between. Germline V lookup: CDR1 MNHEY, CDR2 SVGAGI. Written as DNA, the CDR3 is TGTGCCAGCAGTAACAGACGGAACACTGAAGCTTTCTTT. It codes for CASSNRRNTEAFF.